This TCR beta chain was identified in a study of shared clonotypes between healthy human individuals. Study-level background: There were three CD4 naive, three CD4 memory, two CD8 naive and one CD8 memory plates per donor.

Points from the study as a whole: Across subsets, estimated richness was generally greater for naive than for memory populations.

Per the germline V gene, CDR1 is SNHLY and CDR2 is FYNNEI. This CDR3 has 15 amino acids. Trimming stripped 3 bases from V and 1 base from J, with 9 bases between. The method was immunoSEQ multiplex PCR; TCRdb's version includes in-frame clones alone and lacks a portion of them. The sample lists 1,400,000 or so clones, approximately 98.5% occurring once. On this clone itself: Its matching antigen is unknown.

This clonotype was sampled from a man aged 25-40 years in good health. The material sequenced was naive CD4+ T cells sorted from blood. Subset of the sample: CD45RA+ positively selected. This chain joins TRBV2 and TRBJ2-2, with D perhaps TRBD1 (6 bases). CDR3 sequence reads: CASSDDRRNTGELFF. Here the CDR3 DNA reads TGTGCCAGCAGTGACGACAGGAGGAACACCGGGGAGCTGTTTTTT.